This is a list of T cell receptor beta chains from one sample in a study of CD8+ T cells in alopecia areata. Sequencing used immunoSEQ multiplex PCR; TCRdb keeps in-frame clones, though not all of them. This sample has around 270,000 clones, with roughly 64% found just once. Sequenced here: CD4+ T cells sorted from blood, sampled at week 24, from a patient treated with tofacitinib. The receptor source for this set is a human donor with alopecia areata. The CDR3 runs from the conserved cysteine through the conserved F or W. The D gene is left open where the match is weak. Part of the rows lack a size; the others show once, few, many or a class for expanded clones.

d_call | j_call | clone_size | v_call | cdr3_nt | cdr3_aa
NA | TRBJ2-7 | NA | TRBV2 | TGTGCCAGCAGTTCCCCCGGGACCCATGTCTACGAGCAGTACTTC | CASSSPGTHVYEQYF
NA | TRBJ1-1 | NA | TRBV25-1 | TGTGCCAGCACCCTGGGGGCAAACACTGAAGCTTTCTTT | CASTLGANTEAFF
NA | TRBJ2-1 | few | TRBV6-5 | TGTGCCAGCAGTTACTCGGCCGCCCCGAGGGAGCAGTTCTTC | CASSYSAAPREQFF
NA | TRBJ1-1 | few | TRBV29-1 | TGCAGCGTTGTACTGGGCAGTCTGAGCACTGAAGCTTTCTTT | CSVVLGSLSTEAFF
NA | TRBJ2-4 | few | TRBV6-6 | TGTGCCAGCAGCCGCACAAACATTCAGTACTTC | CASSRTNIQYF
TRBD1 | TRBJ1-6 | NA | TRBV10-3 | TGTGCCGGAGCGACAGGGTTGAATTCACCCCTCCACTTT | CAGATGLNSPLHF
NA | TRBJ2-7 | NA | TRBV5-1 | TGCGCCAGCAGCTTGGCCGAGCACCCCTACGAGCAGTACTTC | CASSLAEHPYEQYF
TRBD2 | TRBJ2-7 | NA | TRBV7-9 | TGTGCCAGCAGCCGCAGAAGACTAGCGGACGACGAGCAGTACTTC | CASSRRRLADDEQYF
TRBD1 | TRBJ1-6 | few | TRBV7-2 | TGTGCCAGCAGCTCCCCGCCGGGACAGGGGAGGAATTCACCCCTCCACTTT | CASSSPPGQGRNSPLHF
NA | TRBJ2-1 | NA | TRBV19 | TGTGCCAGTAGTATGGCGGCCCACAATGAGCAGTTCTTC | CASSMAAHNEQFF
TRBD1 | TRBJ1-2 | NA | TRBV4-1 | TGCGCCAGCAGCCAATTCCTTCGTGGGAGGGACAGTTATGGCTACACCTTC | CASSQFLRGRDSYGYTF
NA | TRBJ2-1 | NA | TRBV7-6 | TGTGCCAGCAGCCCCAGACAGTACTACAATGAGCAGTTCTTC | CASSPRQYYNEQFF
NA | TRBJ1-6 | NA | TRBV7-9 | TGTGCCAGCACCCTGGGGACCTCTTCACCCCTCCACTTT | CASTLGTSSPLHF
NA | TRBJ2-1 | NA | TRBV5-4 | TGTGCCAGCAGCTTAAGACTTGGCGGAAATGAGCAGTTCTTC | CASSLRLGGNEQFF
TRBD2 | TRBJ2-5 | NA | TRBV6-5 | TGTGCCAGCAGTGGCTTTAGCGGGGCGTCGGAGACCCAGTACTTC | CASSGFSGASETQYF
TRBD2 | TRBJ2-7 | NA | TRBV30 | TGTGCCTGGAAGGGCGGGGGCTACGAGCAGTACTTC | CAWKGGGYEQYF
NA | TRBJ2-7 | few | TRBV25-1 | TGTGCCATCCAGCTACCAGGACTGGGCGAGCAGTACTTC | CAIQLPGLGEQYF
NA | TRBJ1-5 | few | TRBV4-1 | TGCGCCAGCAGCCAAGACCCGAATCAGCCCCAGCATTTT | CASSQDPNQPQHF
NA | TRBJ1-6 | NA | TRBV30 | TGTGCCTGGAGTGTACTTGGTGCGTCCGGCCTCAGAGGTTCACCCCTCCACTTT | CAWSVLGASGLRGSPLHF
NA | TRBJ2-7 | once | TRBV25-1 | TGTGCCAGCGCCCCGGGGGCGTCCTACGAGCAGTACTTC | CASAPGASYEQYF
NA | TRBJ2-5 | NA | TRBV5-1 | TGCGCCAGCAGCCTGGGGGACACCGGACGAGAGACCCAGTACTTC | CASSLGDTGRETQYF
TRBD1 | TRBJ1-5 | NA | TRBV19 | TGTGCCAGTAGTATAGAAACACCGACAGGGGGAGGGCAGCCCCAGCATTTT | CASSIETPTGGGQPQHF
TRBD1 | TRBJ1-1 | NA | TRBV30 | TGTGCCTGGGGACAGGCGCGAATAGGCAGAGCTTTCTTT | CAWGQARIGRAFF
TRBD1 | TRBJ1-2 | NA | TRBV7-2 | TGTGCCAGCACCATGGACAGGGGAGATGGCTACACCTTC | CASTMDRGDGYTF
NA | TRBJ2-7 | NA | TRBV30 | TGTGCCTGGAGTGTGAGGCTAGCGACATACGAGCAGTACTTC | CAWSVRLATYEQYF
TRBD2 | TRBJ2-7 | few | TRBV28 | TGTGCCAGCAGGCGGGGGGGAGGCTACGAGCAGTACTTC | CASRRGGGYEQYF
NA | TRBJ2-3 | NA | TRBV15 | TGTGCCACCAGCAGAGACCCGACAGAATCACTCACAGATACGCAGTATTTT | CATSRDPTESLTDTQYF
NA | TRBJ1-5 | few | TRBV7-9 | TGTGCCAGCAGCCTCACGGCTTTGCCCCAGCATTTT | CASSLTALPQHF
TRBD1 | TRBJ1-2 | NA | TRBV2 | TGTGCCAGCAGTGAAGCGCTTCAGGGGGCGCGGGGCTACACCTTC | CASSEALQGARGYTF
TRBD1 | TRBJ2-5 | NA | TRBV5-1 | TGCGCCAGCAGCTTGGCCTTGACAGGGGGTGAGACCCAGTACTTC | CASSLALTGGETQYF
TRBD1 | TRBJ1-1 | NA | TRBV7-3 | TGTGCCAGCAGCCCACAGGGGGTACCAGGGACTGAAGCTTTCTTT | CASSPQGVPGTEAFF
TRBD1 | TRBJ1-6 | NA | TRBV18 | TGTGCCAGCTCACCGTCGGACAGGGGTTTTACTAATTCACCCCTCCACTTT | CASSPSDRGFTNSPLHF
NA | TRBJ1-2 | few | TRBV10-3 | TGTGCCATCAGTGAGCGGGCTCAGGCTGGGTACACCTTC | CAISERAQAGYTF
NA | TRBJ2-5 | NA | TRBV29-1 | TGCAGCGTTGAAGATCGAGAGACCCAGTACTTC | CSVEDRETQYF
NA | TRBJ2-1 | few | TRBV10-3 | TGTGCCATCAGTGAGTCGGAGGATAGGGCGGGCAATGAGCAGTTCTTC | CAISESEDRAGNEQFF
TRBD1 | TRBJ2-5 | few | TRBV7-6 | TGTGCCAGCAGCCCTGGGACAGGTGTAGAGACCCAGTACTTC | CASSPGTGVETQYF
NA | TRBJ1-1 | NA | TRBV6-5 | TGTGCCAGCAGTTACTCGAGTACTGCCGTGAACACTGAAGCTTTCTTT | CASSYSSTAVNTEAFF
NA | TRBJ2-5 | few | TRBV5-4 | TGTGCCAGCAGCTTAGTTATTGGAGCCGGGCAGACCCAGTACTTC | CASSLVIGAGQTQYF
TRBD1 | TRBJ1-1 | NA | TRBV6-5 | TGTGCCAGCAGTCGACAGGGGGAAGCTTTCTTT | CASSRQGEAFF
NA | TRBJ1-1 | few | TRBV7-2 | TGTGCCAGCAGCTTAAGGCAGGGGTCCACTGAAGCTTTCTTT | CASSLRQGSTEAFF
TRBD1 | TRBJ2-5 | NA | TRBV6-1 | TGTGCCAGCAGTCTTGACAGGGGAGAGACCCAGTACTTC | CASSLDRGETQYF
NA | TRBJ2-3 | NA | TRBV9 | TGTGCCAGCAGCGCACGAGGGCACACCACAGATACGCAGTATTTT | CASSARGHTTDTQYF
NA | TRBJ2-7 | NA | TRBV4-2 | TGTGCCAGCAGCCAAGATCGCGGGGCCGCCTACGAGCAGTACTTC | CASSQDRGAAYEQYF